This entry features one T cell receptor (beta chain) sequence. Its antigen is not identified. TCRdb keeps only in-frame clones here, not all; method: immunoSEQ multiplex PCR. The sample yields tens of thousands of clones, roughly 85% seen once. This CDR3 has 17 amino acids. Germline CDR1 MNHNS, CDR2 SASEGT. V lost 2 bases to trimming and J lost 4 bases; unmatched junction nucleotides: 7. These data are taken from a study of OX40 agonist ivuxolimab in advanced cancers. Study outcomes and limitations: Nonresponders included some who also had low normalized T-cell clonal expansion.

Material: CD4+ or CD8+ T cells sorted from blood, obtained in a trial of the OX40 agonist ivuxolimab. The sequence came from an adult with an advanced solid tumor such as melanoma, head and neck, liver or kidney cancer. This chain uses TRBV6-1 with TRBJ2-7, with 14 bases fitting TRBD2. The CDR3 DNA is TGTGCCAGCAGTGAAAGGGCGGGGACTAGCGGGAGTTACGAGCAGTACTTC. Amino acid sequence: CASSERAGTSGSYEQYF.